The text below deals with one T cell receptor beta chain. Antigen specificity is unknown. These data originate in a study of identical twins. Findings of the study overall: With abundant cord blood beta clonotypes, insertions were fewer; memory repertoires showed no such pattern. Where beta out-of-frame sequences were concerned, excess twin sharing was weaker.

CDR1 DFQATT and CDR2 SNEGSKA come from the germline V gene (reference sequence). The CDR3 runs 13 residues. V was shortened by 4 bases and J by 5 bases, with 14 bases between the two germline ends. TCRdb reprocessed the 5' RACE reads with MiXCR, giving one entry per CDR3 protein. The table has 450,000 or so distinct CDR3 sequences, less than 25% seen once. In addition, the sample was reused for a study of T cells expressing NK-cell markers. That work states: Sequenced donors, eight in total, included seven who were HCMV-seropositive and one who was seronegative.

The sequence derives from a woman aged 18-29 years in good health. J is TRBJ2-5 and V is TRBV20-1; TRBD2 is a possible D gene (5 bases). Specimen: CD4+ T cells sorted from blood. Here the CDR3 reads CSAIGRGGETQYF. As DNA, the CDR3 is TGCAGTGCTATTGGACGGGGTGGGGAGACCCAGTACTTC.